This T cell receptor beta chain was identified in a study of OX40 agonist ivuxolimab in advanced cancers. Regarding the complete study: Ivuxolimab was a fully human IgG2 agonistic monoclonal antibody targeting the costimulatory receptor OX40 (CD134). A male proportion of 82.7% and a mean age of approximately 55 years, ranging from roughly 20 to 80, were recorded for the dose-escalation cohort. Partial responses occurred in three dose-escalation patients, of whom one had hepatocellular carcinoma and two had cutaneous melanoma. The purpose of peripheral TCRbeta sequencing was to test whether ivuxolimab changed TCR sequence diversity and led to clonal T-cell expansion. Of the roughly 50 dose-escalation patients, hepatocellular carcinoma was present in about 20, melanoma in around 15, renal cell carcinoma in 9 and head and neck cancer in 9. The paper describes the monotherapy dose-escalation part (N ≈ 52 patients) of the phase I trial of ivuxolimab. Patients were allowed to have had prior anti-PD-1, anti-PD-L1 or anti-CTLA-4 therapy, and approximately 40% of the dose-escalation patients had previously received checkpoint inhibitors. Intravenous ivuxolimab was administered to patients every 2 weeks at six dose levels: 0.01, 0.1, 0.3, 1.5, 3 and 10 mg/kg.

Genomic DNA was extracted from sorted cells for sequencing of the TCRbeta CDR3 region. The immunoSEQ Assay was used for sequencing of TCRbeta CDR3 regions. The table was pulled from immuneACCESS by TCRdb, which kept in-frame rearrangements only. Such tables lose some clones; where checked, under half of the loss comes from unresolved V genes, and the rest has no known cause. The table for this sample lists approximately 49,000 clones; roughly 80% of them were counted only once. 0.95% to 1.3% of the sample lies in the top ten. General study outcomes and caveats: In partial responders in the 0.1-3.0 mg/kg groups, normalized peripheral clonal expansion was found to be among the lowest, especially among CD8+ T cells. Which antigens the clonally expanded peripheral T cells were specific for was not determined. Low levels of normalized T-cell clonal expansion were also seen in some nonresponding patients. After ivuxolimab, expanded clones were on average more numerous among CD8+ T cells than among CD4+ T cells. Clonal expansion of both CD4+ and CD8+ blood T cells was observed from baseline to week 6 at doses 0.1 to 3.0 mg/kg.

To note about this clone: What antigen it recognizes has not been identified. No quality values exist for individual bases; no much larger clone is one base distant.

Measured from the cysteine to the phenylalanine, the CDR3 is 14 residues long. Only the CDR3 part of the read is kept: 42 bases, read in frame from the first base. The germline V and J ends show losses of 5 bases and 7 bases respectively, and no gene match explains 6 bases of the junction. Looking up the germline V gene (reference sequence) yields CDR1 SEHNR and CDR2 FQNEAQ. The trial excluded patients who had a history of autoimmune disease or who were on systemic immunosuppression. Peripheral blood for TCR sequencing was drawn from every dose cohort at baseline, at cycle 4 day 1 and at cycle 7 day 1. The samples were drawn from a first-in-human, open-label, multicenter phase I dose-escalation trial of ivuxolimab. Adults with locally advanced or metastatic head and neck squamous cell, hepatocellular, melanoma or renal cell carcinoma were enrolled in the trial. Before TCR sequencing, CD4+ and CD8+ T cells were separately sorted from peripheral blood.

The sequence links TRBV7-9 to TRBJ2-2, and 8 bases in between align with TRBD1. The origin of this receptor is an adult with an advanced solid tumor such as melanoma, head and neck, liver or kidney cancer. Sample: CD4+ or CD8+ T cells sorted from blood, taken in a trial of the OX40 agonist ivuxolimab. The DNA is TGTGCCAGCAGCCCCACGGACAGGGTCGGGGAGCTGTTTTTT. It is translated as CASSPTDRVGELFF.